This T cell receptor beta chain was obtained from a study of T cell responses to AZD1222 COVID-19 vaccine. Measured with immunoSEQ multiplex PCR; TCRdb has only the in-frame clones, and not every one. The sample includes around 120,000 clones, 85% to 95% of them seen just once. Turning to this clone: The antigen remains undetermined.

Germline V CDR1 and CDR2: SGDLS, YYNGEE. The junction had 4 bases not matched to a gene; V was cut back by 2 bases and J by 2 bases. There are 17 residues in the CDR3. Broader study findings: Seropositive AZD1222 recipients at baseline numbered only five or six. The donors showed a predominance of white British ancestry and of females, with possible underestimation of clonal diversity.

The chain combines TRBV9 with TRBJ2-1; 13 positions match TRBD2. The source was peripheral blood, collected 28 days after the second AZD1222 dose. The source of this sequence is an adult who received the AZD1222 COVID-19 vaccine. The CDR3 DNA sequence: TGTGCCAGCAGCGTGGGGACTAGCGGGACACCCTACAATGAGCAGTTCTTC. As protein: CASSVGTSGTPYNEQFF.